A selection of T cell receptor beta chains follows, all from one sample in a study of human T cells and chemical hapten exposure. TCRdb re-called the RACE reads with MiXCR, one entry per CDR3 protein. The profile shows 96,000 or so distinct CDR3 sequences, 9.3% of them singletons. Specimen: whole blood, collected in connection with sensitization to the hapten diphenylcyclopropenone (DPC). These TCRs come from a middle-aged woman with alopecia areata. Some clones in this sample may be carry-over from other donors' samples. CDR3s include the opening cysteine and the closing phenylalanine or tryptophan. Each record gives: V gene, J gene, D gene, clone size, CDR3 protein, CDR3 DNA. A D gene is named only where the DNA matches it firmly. Not every row has a clone size; where given, it reads once, few, many or a size class.

v_call: TRBV7-7; j_call: TRBJ2-1; d_call: NA; clone_size: many; cdr3_aa: CASSPKPAGAIPSSYNEQFF; cdr3_nt: TGTGCTAGCAGCCCGAAGCCCGCAGGGGCCATTCCCAGCTCCTACAATGAGCAGTTCTTC
v_call: TRBV28; j_call: TRBJ1-5; d_call: TRBD1; clone_size: few; cdr3_aa: CASSSPENGQGRQPQHF; cdr3_nt: TGTGCCAGCAGTTCCCCGGAAAATGGACAGGGAAGACAGCCCCAGCATTTT
v_call: TRBV12-3/TRBV12-4; j_call: TRBJ2-5; d_call: NA; clone_size: many; cdr3_aa: CASSRLRVETQYF; cdr3_nt: TGTGCCAGCAGTAGGCTGCGAGTGGAGACCCAGTACTTC
v_call: TRBV7-2; j_call: TRBJ2-3; d_call: TRBD2; clone_size: NA; cdr3_aa: CASSSSGRAIHTQYF; cdr3_nt: TGTGCCAGCAGCTCTAGCGGGAGGGCCATACATACGCAGTATTTT
v_call: TRBV6-5; j_call: TRBJ2-3; d_call: TRBD2; clone_size: many; cdr3_aa: CASISGTGDTQYF; cdr3_nt: TGTGCCAGCATCAGCGGGACCGGGGATACGCAGTATTTT
v_call: TRBV28; j_call: TRBJ2-1; d_call: TRBD2; clone_size: many; cdr3_aa: CASILDSGSLYNEQFF; cdr3_nt: TGTGCCAGCATATTGGATAGCGGGAGTTTGTACAATGAGCAGTTCTTC
v_call: TRBV19; j_call: TRBJ2-5; d_call: TRBD2; clone_size: NA; cdr3_aa: CASSIGTSAITAQETQYF; cdr3_nt: TGTGCCAGTAGTATCGGGACTAGCGCAATTACCGCACAAGAGACCCAGTACTTC
v_call: TRBV29-1; j_call: TRBJ1-1; d_call: NA; clone_size: few; cdr3_aa: CSVISPVNTEAFF; cdr3_nt: TGCAGCGTTATATCCCCGGTGAACACTGAAGCTTTCTTT
v_call: TRBV28; j_call: TRBJ1-5; d_call: NA; clone_size: many; cdr3_aa: CASSPTLGQPQHF; cdr3_nt: TGTGCCAGCAGTCCCACCCTCGGGCAGCCCCAGCATTTT
v_call: TRBV20-1; j_call: TRBJ2-7; d_call: NA; clone_size: many; cdr3_aa: CSAVGRSYEQYF; cdr3_nt: TGCAGTGCTGTGGGCCGGTCCTACGAGCAGTACTTC
v_call: TRBV5-5; j_call: TRBJ2-4; d_call: NA; clone_size: many; cdr3_aa: CASSSSTENIQYF; cdr3_nt: TGTGCCAGCAGCTCAAGTACAGAAAACATTCAGTACTTC
v_call: TRBV14; j_call: TRBJ2-3; d_call: NA; clone_size: NA; cdr3_aa: CASSQDARLPAYF; cdr3_nt: TGTGCCAGCAGCCAAGACGCGAGACTCCCCGCGTATTTT
v_call: TRBV6-2/TRBV6-3; j_call: TRBJ1-1; d_call: TRBD1; clone_size: NA; cdr3_aa: CASNQGARRAFF; cdr3_nt: TGTGCCAGCAATCAGGGGGCGCGGAGAGCTTTCTTT
v_call: TRBV19; j_call: TRBJ2-3; d_call: NA; clone_size: few; cdr3_aa: CASQDLRTALSTDTQYF; cdr3_nt: TGTGCCAGTCAAGACCTCAGGACAGCTCTGAGCACAGATACGCAGTATTTT
v_call: TRBV29-1; j_call: TRBJ2-5; d_call: NA; clone_size: few; cdr3_aa: CSVDLQETQYF; cdr3_nt: TGCAGCGTTGATTTACAAGAGACCCAGTACTTC
v_call: TRBV28; j_call: TRBJ2-1; d_call: TRBD2; clone_size: many; cdr3_aa: CASSLTSGPFNEQFF; cdr3_nt: TGTGCCAGCAGTTTAACTAGCGGACCTTTCAATGAGCAGTTCTTC
v_call: TRBV7-3; j_call: TRBJ2-3; d_call: TRBD2; clone_size: NA; cdr3_aa: CASSSGLAGADTQYF; cdr3_nt: TGTGCCAGCAGCTCGGGACTAGCGGGAGCAGATACGCAGTATTTT
v_call: TRBV4-2; j_call: TRBJ2-6; d_call: NA; clone_size: few; cdr3_aa: CASSQDISSGANVLTF; cdr3_nt: TGTGCCAGCAGCCAAGATATCAGCTCTGGGGCCAACGTCCTGACTTTC
v_call: TRBV30; j_call: TRBJ1-4; d_call: TRBD1; clone_size: many; cdr3_aa: CAWSDTNRGLFEKLFF; cdr3_nt: TGTGCCTGGAGCGATACCAACAGGGGGCTATTTGAAAAACTGTTTTTT
v_call: TRBV9; j_call: TRBJ2-3; d_call: NA; clone_size: many; cdr3_aa: CASSLEDTDTQYF; cdr3_nt: TGTGCCAGCTCATTGGAGGACACAGATACGCAGTATTTT
v_call: TRBV10-3; j_call: TRBJ1-1; d_call: TRBD1; clone_size: few; cdr3_aa: CAITTGQGASLNTEAFF; cdr3_nt: TGTGCCATCACTACCGGACAGGGAGCCTCCTTGAACACTGAAGCTTTCTTT
v_call: TRBV6-1; j_call: TRBJ1-3; d_call: NA; clone_size: NA; cdr3_aa: CASSEGDDSGNTIYF; cdr3_nt: TGTGCCAGCAGTGAGGGGGACGACTCTGGAAACACCATATATTTT
v_call: TRBV28; j_call: TRBJ1-5; d_call: TRBD1; clone_size: many; cdr3_aa: CARLQGTSNQPQHF; cdr3_nt: TGTGCCAGGTTACAGGGGACTAGCAATCAGCCCCAGCATTTT
v_call: TRBV6-6; j_call: TRBJ2-5; d_call: NA; clone_size: many; cdr3_aa: CASTLEFGGSQETQYF; cdr3_nt: TGTGCCAGCACCTTGGAGTTCGGGGGCTCCCAAGAGACCCAGTACTTC
v_call: TRBV18; j_call: TRBJ1-1; d_call: TRBD1; clone_size: few; cdr3_aa: CASSRPGTGIRAFF; cdr3_nt: TGTGCCAGCTCACGTCCCGGGACAGGGATAAGAGCTTTCTTT
v_call: TRBV5-5; j_call: TRBJ2-3; d_call: NA; clone_size: NA; cdr3_aa: CASSYWDGEGDTQYF; cdr3_nt: TGTGCCAGCAGCTACTGGGACGGAGAAGGAGATACGCAGTATTTT
v_call: TRBV3-1; j_call: TRBJ2-4; d_call: TRBD2; clone_size: NA; cdr3_aa: CASSQGSSGTHNIQYF; cdr3_nt: TGTGCCAGCAGCCAAGGCTCTAGCGGGACACATAACATTCAGTACTTC
v_call: TRBV6-5; j_call: TRBJ2-7; d_call: TRBD1; clone_size: few; cdr3_aa: CASSGQGPEQYF; cdr3_nt: TGTGCCAGCAGTGGACAGGGCCCCGAGCAGTACTTC
v_call: TRBV28; j_call: TRBJ2-5; d_call: NA; clone_size: few; cdr3_aa: CASSAAGGQETQYF; cdr3_nt: TGTGCCAGCAGTGCCGCTGGGGGCCAAGAGACCCAGTACTTC
v_call: TRBV4-1; j_call: TRBJ2-1; d_call: TRBD2; clone_size: few; cdr3_aa: CASSQGTSGRLGEQFF; cdr3_nt: TGCGCCAGCAGCCAGGGGACTAGCGGGAGATTAGGTGAGCAGTTCTTC
v_call: TRBV29-1; j_call: TRBJ2-3; d_call: TRBD2; clone_size: many; cdr3_aa: CSVAPGGGTDTQYF; cdr3_nt: TGCAGCGTGGCGCCGGGGGGTGGCACAGATACGCAGTATTTT
v_call: TRBV12-3/TRBV12-4; j_call: TRBJ1-2; d_call: TRBD1; clone_size: few; cdr3_aa: CASSLAGQGYTF; cdr3_nt: TGTGCCAGCAGTTTAGCGGGACAGGGCTACACCTTC
v_call: TRBV4-3; j_call: TRBJ2-7; d_call: NA; clone_size: NA; cdr3_aa: CASSQVRQGRNEQYF; cdr3_nt: TGCGCCAGCAGCCAAGTCCGTCAGGGGCGCAACGAGCAGTACTTC
v_call: TRBV7-2; j_call: TRBJ2-2; d_call: NA; clone_size: NA; cdr3_aa: CASSLVSSRELFF; cdr3_nt: TGTGCCAGCAGCTTAGTTTCCAGTCGGGAGCTGTTTTTT
v_call: TRBV7-2; j_call: TRBJ2-3; d_call: NA; clone_size: few; cdr3_aa: CASSLVAVGGSPQYF; cdr3_nt: TGTGCCAGCAGCTTAGTTGCGGTCGGCGGCTCACCGCAGTATTTT
v_call: TRBV12-3/TRBV12-4; j_call: TRBJ2-3; d_call: NA; clone_size: many; cdr3_aa: CASSLYKPPNTQYF; cdr3_nt: TGTGCCAGCAGTTTATATAAGCCACCCAATACGCAGTATTTT
v_call: TRBV4-3; j_call: TRBJ2-2; d_call: NA; clone_size: few; cdr3_aa: CASSWFKGGAGELFF; cdr3_nt: TGCGCCAGCAGCTGGTTTAAGGGTGGTGCCGGGGAGCTGTTTTTT
v_call: TRBV6-2/TRBV6-3; j_call: TRBJ2-3; d_call: NA; clone_size: many; cdr3_aa: CASRTKARATQYF; cdr3_nt: TGTGCCAGCAGGACTAAAGCGCGAGCTACGCAGTATTTT
v_call: TRBV28; j_call: TRBJ1-2; d_call: TRBD1; clone_size: many; cdr3_aa: CASRQGLFEGYTF; cdr3_nt: TGTGCCAGCAGACAGGGGCTTTTTGAGGGCTACACCTTC
v_call: TRBV20-1; j_call: TRBJ2-3; d_call: TRBD2; clone_size: many; cdr3_aa: CSAKGPEAGVYNTQYF; cdr3_nt: TGCAGTGCTAAAGGGCCCGAGGCGGGAGTATATAATACGCAGTATTTT
v_call: TRBV15; j_call: TRBJ2-1; d_call: TRBD2; clone_size: many; cdr3_aa: CATSGLDGVRQFF; cdr3_nt: TGTGCCACCAGCGGACTAGATGGGGTTCGGCAGTTCTTC
v_call: TRBV29-1; j_call: TRBJ2-3; d_call: TRBD2; clone_size: many; cdr3_aa: CSVDSGLGTDTQYF; cdr3_nt: TGCAGCGTCGACTCGGGACTAGGCACAGATACGCAGTATTTT
v_call: TRBV29-1; j_call: TRBJ2-7; d_call: NA; clone_size: few; cdr3_aa: CSVETQLRYEQYF; cdr3_nt: TGCAGCGTTGAAACCCAACTCCGCTACGAGCAGTACTTC
v_call: TRBV7-2; j_call: TRBJ2-7; d_call: TRBD1; clone_size: NA; cdr3_aa: CASSQPRDSHSYEQYF; cdr3_nt: TGTGCCAGCAGTCAGCCCCGGGACAGCCACTCCTACGAGCAGTACTTC
v_call: TRBV20-1; j_call: TRBJ2-5; d_call: TRBD2; clone_size: many; cdr3_aa: CSARFSGRDKETQYF; cdr3_nt: TGCAGTGCCAGGTTTAGCGGGAGGGACAAAGAGACCCAGTACTTC
v_call: TRBV7-3; j_call: TRBJ2-7; d_call: TRBD2; clone_size: many; cdr3_aa: CASSVGRGRFVDEQYF; cdr3_nt: TGTGCCAGCAGCGTCGGTCGCGGGAGATTTGTTGACGAGCAGTACTTC
v_call: TRBV6-5; j_call: TRBJ2-5; d_call: TRBD1; clone_size: NA; cdr3_aa: CASSRQGAGETQYF; cdr3_nt: TGTGCCAGCAGCCGACAGGGGGCGGGTGAGACCCAGTACTTC
v_call: TRBV29-1; j_call: TRBJ2-1; d_call: NA; clone_size: many; cdr3_aa: CSVDTPRGYNEQFF; cdr3_nt: TGCAGCGTTGATACTCCTAGGGGTTACAATGAGCAGTTCTTC
v_call: TRBV3-1; j_call: TRBJ1-1; d_call: NA; clone_size: many; cdr3_aa: CASSLGHILPEAFF; cdr3_nt: TGTGCCAGCAGTCTAGGACATATTCTACCTGAAGCTTTCTTT
v_call: TRBV3-1; j_call: TRBJ2-1; d_call: TRBD1; clone_size: NA; cdr3_aa: CASSRPTGARHEQFF; cdr3_nt: TGTGCCAGCAGCCGCCCGACAGGGGCGCGCCATGAGCAGTTCTTC
v_call: TRBV18; j_call: TRBJ2-7; d_call: TRBD2; clone_size: NA; cdr3_aa: CASSQTAGGPREQYF; cdr3_nt: TGTGCCAGCTCCCAGACAGCGGGAGGGCCTCGGGAGCAGTACTTC
v_call: TRBV18; j_call: TRBJ2-1; d_call: NA; clone_size: few; cdr3_aa: CASSPPVTDEQFF; cdr3_nt: TGTGCCAGCTCACCACCCGTTACTGATGAGCAGTTCTTC
v_call: TRBV27; j_call: TRBJ1-1; d_call: NA; clone_size: NA; cdr3_aa: CASSFKGRTEAFF; cdr3_nt: TGTGCCAGCAGTTTCAAGGGGAGGACTGAAGCTTTCTTT
v_call: TRBV30; j_call: TRBJ2-2; d_call: TRBD1; clone_size: NA; cdr3_aa: CAWSRGLTGELFF; cdr3_nt: TGTGCCTGGAGCAGGGGGCTTACCGGGGAGCTGTTTTTT
v_call: TRBV30; j_call: TRBJ2-4; d_call: NA; clone_size: many; cdr3_aa: CAWSLRLRPKNIQYF; cdr3_nt: TGTGCCTGGAGTCTCAGATTGAGACCCAAAAACATTCAGTACTTC
v_call: TRBV29-1; j_call: TRBJ2-7; d_call: TRBD1; clone_size: NA; cdr3_aa: CSVETFKTGAEQYF; cdr3_nt: TGCAGCGTGGAAACCTTTAAGACAGGGGCCGAGCAGTACTTC
v_call: TRBV3-1; j_call: TRBJ1-1; d_call: NA; clone_size: NA; cdr3_aa: CASTLSDGADTEAFF; cdr3_nt: TGTGCCAGCACCCTCTCTGACGGGGCAGACACTGAAGCTTTCTTT
v_call: TRBV20-1; j_call: TRBJ2-1; d_call: TRBD2; clone_size: NA; cdr3_aa: CSARGTRHNEQFF; cdr3_nt: TGCAGTGCTAGAGGGACTAGACACAATGAGCAGTTCTTC
v_call: TRBV6-2/TRBV6-3; j_call: TRBJ2-5; d_call: TRBD2; clone_size: many; cdr3_aa: CASSPTRGGETQYF; cdr3_nt: TGTGCCAGCAGCCCCACCCGGGGGGGAGAGACCCAGTACTTC
v_call: TRBV20-1; j_call: TRBJ2-3; d_call: TRBD1; clone_size: many; cdr3_aa: CSVHAGQGAKDTQYF; cdr3_nt: TGCAGTGTTCACGCGGGGCAGGGGGCAAAGGATACGCAGTATTTT